The clone carrying this T cell receptor beta chain has only a few counts. Its specificity is unknown. The length of the CDR3 is 14 residues. Germline lookup yields CDR1 SGHVS and CDR2 FNYEAQ. The J segment lost 5 bases and the V segment lost 1 base, leaving 5 bases of the junction unmatched. These data are taken from a study of T-cell memory formation after mild COVID-19. Study-wide background: TCR clusters mostly belonged to single donors.

Findings and caveats of the study: Largely, contracting CD4+ clones fell within CM and EM, and contracting CD8+ clones within EMRA. The pre-infection memory compartment contained some responding clones, suggesting cross-reactive memory joined.

Constant-segment primers and 5'RACE yielded cDNA libraries for TCR alpha and TCR beta, each carrying sample barcodes and UMIs. One entry per CDR3 protein, called by TCRdb with MiXCR from the 5' RACE reads. The sample has roughly 450,000 distinct CDR3 sequences; roughly 18% are singletons. Material for sequencing was PBMCs or a T cell subset sorted from them (not recorded which). The V call is TRBV7-6, the J call TRBJ2-7; 7 nucleotides match TRBD2. This TCR was recovered from a man in his late teens or twenties who had mild COVID-19 (a few samples of this study predate the infection). Cell type and time point are not known. CDR3 sequence (DNA): TGTGCCAGCAGCTTAGGCCGGGGGGTGGACGAGCAGTACTTC. Protein: CASSLGRGVDEQYF.